The T cell receptor (beta chain) under discussion was sequenced for a study of cytomegalovirus exposure and HLA in healthy donors. Study-wide background: A data release that came early held roughly 85 million unique TCRs from HLA-typed donors.

This PCR relied on a set of 60 Vbeta primers and 13 Jbeta primers. Sequencing used immunoSEQ multiplex PCR; TCRdb keeps in-frame clones, though not all of them. The repertoire consists of 110,000 to 150,000 clones, with roughly 80% occurring once and the leading ten covering around 2.5%. Findings of the study overall: Many donors shared some public TCRs, even though most TCR sequences were rare. A later analysis reportedly found that, within productive TCRs, an Asian-associated ancestry cluster had fewer N-insertions than the mean observed across the approximately 660 donors.

The germline gives CDR1 MDHEN, CDR2 SYDVKM. The CDR3 is made up of 12 amino acids. V gave up 2 bases and J gave up 7 bases, with 6 bases separating them. This clone was counted between two and nine times. The target antigen is unknown. The gene calls are TRBV28 and TRBJ2-1; D is uncertain. This receptor was identified in a boy aged 2 to 9 in good health and CMV-seronegative. Specimen: PBMCs. The CDR3 sequence: CASSLQENEQFF. CDR3 DNA sequence: TGTGCCAGCAGTTTACAGGAAAATGAGCAGTTCTTC.